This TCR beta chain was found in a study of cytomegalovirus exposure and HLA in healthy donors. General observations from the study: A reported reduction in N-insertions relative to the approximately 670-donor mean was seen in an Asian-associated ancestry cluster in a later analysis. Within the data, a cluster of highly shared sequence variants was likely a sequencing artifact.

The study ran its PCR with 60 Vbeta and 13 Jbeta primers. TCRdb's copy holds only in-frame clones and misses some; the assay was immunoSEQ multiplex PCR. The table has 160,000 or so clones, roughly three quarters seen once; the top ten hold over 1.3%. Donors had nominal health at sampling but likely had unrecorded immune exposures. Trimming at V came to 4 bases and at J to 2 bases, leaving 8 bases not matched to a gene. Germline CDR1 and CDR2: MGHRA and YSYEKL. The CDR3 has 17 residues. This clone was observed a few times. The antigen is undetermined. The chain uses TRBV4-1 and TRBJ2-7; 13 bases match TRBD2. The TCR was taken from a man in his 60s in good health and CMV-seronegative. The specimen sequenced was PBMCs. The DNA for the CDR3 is TGCGCCAGCAGCCCCCGAGGGACTAGCGGGAACACCTACGAGCAGTACTTC. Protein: CASSPRGTSGNTYEQYF.